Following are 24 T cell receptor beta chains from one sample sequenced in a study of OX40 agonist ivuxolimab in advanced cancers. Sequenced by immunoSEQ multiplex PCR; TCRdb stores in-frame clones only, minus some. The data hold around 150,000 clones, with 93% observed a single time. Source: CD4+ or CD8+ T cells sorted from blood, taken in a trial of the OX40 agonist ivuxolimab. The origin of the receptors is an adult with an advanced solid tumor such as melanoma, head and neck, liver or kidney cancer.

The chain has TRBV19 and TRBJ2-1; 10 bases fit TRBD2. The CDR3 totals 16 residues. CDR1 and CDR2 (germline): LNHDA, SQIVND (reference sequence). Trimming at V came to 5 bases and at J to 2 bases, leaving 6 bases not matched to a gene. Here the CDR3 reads CASSASGRSPYNEQFF. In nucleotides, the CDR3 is TGTGCCAGTAGTGCTAGCGGGAGATCTCCCTACAATGAGCAGTTCTTC. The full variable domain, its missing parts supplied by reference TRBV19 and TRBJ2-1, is DGGITQSPKYLFRKEGQNVTLSCEQNLNHDAMYWYRQDPGQGLRLIYYSQIVNDFQKGDIAEGYSVSREKKESFPLTVTSAQKNPTAFYLCASSASGRSPYNEQFFGPGTRLTVL.

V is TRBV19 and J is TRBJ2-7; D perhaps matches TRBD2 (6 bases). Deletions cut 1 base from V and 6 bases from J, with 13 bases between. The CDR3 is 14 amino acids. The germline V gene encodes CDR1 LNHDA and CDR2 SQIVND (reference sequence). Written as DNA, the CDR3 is TGTGCCAGTAGTATAGTGGGGCGGGGTGCCGAGCAGTACTTC. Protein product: CASSIVGRGAEQYF.

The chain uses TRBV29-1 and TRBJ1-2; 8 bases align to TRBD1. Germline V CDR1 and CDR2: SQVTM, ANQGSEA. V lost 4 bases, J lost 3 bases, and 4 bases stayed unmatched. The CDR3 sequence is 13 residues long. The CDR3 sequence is CSVGQGYDYGYTF. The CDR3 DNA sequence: TGCAGCGTTGGACAGGGGTACGACTATGGCTACACCTTC.

CDR3 nucleotides: TGTGCCAGCCGACTAGCGGGGGGGGAGACCCAGTACTTC. Its translation is CASRLAGGETQYF. The V and J genes are TRBV6-6 and TRBJ2-5; 14 bases align to TRBD2. This CDR3 spans 13 amino acids. Losses at the gene ends were 8 bases for V and 5 bases for J; bases not matched to a gene: 1. Germline assignment: CDR1 MNHNY and CDR2 SVGAGI (reference sequence).

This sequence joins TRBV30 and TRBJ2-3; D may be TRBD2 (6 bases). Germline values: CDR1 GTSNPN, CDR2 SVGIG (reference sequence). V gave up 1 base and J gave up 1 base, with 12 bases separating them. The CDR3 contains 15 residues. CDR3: CAWSGEAWGTDTQYF. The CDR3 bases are TGTGCCTGGAGTGGGGAGGCTTGGGGCACAGATACGCAGTATTTT.

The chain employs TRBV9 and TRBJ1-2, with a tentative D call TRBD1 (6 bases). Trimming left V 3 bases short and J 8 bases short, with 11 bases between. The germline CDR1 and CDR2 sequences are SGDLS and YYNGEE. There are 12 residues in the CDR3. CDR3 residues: CASSEGGRGYTF. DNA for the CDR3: TGTGCCAGCAGCGAGGGGGGTAGGGGCTACACCTTC.

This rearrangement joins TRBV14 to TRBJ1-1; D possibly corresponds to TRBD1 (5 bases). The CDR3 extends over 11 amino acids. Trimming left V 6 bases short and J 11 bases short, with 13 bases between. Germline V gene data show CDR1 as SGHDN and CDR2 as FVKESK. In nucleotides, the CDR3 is TGTGCCAGCAGGGGCGCTGGGGCGGCTTTCTTT. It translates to CASRGAGAAFF.

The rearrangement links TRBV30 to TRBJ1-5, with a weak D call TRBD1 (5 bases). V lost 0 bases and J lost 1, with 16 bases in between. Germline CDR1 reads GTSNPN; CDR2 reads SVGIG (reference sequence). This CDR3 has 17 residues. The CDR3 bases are TGTGCCTGGAGTGTAGGGGTCAGCCTAGGCAGCAATCAGCCCCAGCATTTT. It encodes CAWSVGVSLGSNQPQHF.

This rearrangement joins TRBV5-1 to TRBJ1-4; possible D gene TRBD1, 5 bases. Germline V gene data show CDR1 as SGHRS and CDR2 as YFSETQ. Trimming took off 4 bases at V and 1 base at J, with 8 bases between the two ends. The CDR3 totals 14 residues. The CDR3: CASSPDRTNEKLFF. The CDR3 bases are TGCGCCAGCAGCCCCGACAGAACTAATGAAAAACTGTTTTTT.

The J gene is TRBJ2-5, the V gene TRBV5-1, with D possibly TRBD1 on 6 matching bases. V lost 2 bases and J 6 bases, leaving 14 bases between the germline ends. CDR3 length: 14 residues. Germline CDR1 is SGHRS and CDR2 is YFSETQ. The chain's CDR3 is CASSFEGGPKTQYF. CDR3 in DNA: TGCGCCAGCAGCTTTGAAGGGGGTCCGAAGACCCAGTACTTC.

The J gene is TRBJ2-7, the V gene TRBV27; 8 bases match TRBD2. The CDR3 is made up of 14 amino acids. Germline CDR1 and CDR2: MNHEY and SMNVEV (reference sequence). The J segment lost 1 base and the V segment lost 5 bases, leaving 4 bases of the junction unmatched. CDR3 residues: CASSPGGRSYEQYF. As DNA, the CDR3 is TGTGCCAGCAGTCCGGGGGGGAGATCCTACGAGCAGTACTTC.

Written as DNA, the CDR3 is TGTGCCAGCAGCGTAGAAAACAGGGCCCGCCGGACCTTC. This encodes CASSVENRARRTF. The gene calls are TRBV9 and TRBJ1-2, with D perhaps TRBD1 (6 bases). Between the trimmed V and J ends, which lost 0 bases and 14 bases, there was a span of 17 bases. The V gene's germline CDR1 is SGDLS and CDR2 YYNGEE. The CDR3 is 13 residues long.

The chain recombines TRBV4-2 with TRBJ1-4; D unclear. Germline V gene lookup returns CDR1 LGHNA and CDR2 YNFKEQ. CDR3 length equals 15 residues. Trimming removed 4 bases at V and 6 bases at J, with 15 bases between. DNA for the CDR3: TGTGCCAGCAGCCCCCAGGCCTTAGGGCATGAAAAACTGTTTTTT. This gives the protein CASSPQALGHEKLFF.

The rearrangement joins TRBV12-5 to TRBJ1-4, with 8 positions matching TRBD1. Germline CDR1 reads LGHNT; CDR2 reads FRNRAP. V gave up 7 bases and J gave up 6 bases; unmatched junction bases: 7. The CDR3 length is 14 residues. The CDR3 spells CASAADRGHEKLFF. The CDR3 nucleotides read TGTGCTAGTGCCGCAGACAGGGGTCATGAAAAACTGTTTTTT.

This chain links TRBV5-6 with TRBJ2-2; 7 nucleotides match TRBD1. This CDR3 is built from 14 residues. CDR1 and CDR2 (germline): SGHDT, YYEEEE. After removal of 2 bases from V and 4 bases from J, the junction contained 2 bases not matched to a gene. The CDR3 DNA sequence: TGTGCCAGCAGCTTCTACAGGGGCACCGGGGAGCTGTTTTTT. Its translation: CASSFYRGTGELFF. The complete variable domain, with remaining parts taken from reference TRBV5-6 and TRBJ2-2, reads DAGVTQSPTHLIKTRGQQVTLRCSPKSGHDTVSWYQQALGQGPQFIFQYYEEEERQRGNFPDRFSGHQFPNYSSELNVNALLLGDSALYLCASSFYRGTGELFFGEGSRLTVL.

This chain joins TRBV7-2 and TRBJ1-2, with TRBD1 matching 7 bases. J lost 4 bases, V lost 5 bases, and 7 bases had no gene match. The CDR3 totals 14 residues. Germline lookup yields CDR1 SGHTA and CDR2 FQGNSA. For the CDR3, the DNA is TGTGCCAGCAGCCTACCGACAGGGACCTATGGCTACACCTTC. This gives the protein CASSLPTGTYGYTF.

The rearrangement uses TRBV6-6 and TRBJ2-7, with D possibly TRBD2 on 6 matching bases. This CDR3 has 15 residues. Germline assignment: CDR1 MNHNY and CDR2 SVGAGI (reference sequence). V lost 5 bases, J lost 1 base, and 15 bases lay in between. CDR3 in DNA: TGTGCCAGCAGTACCGGGACTTTATCATCCTACGAGCAGTACTTC. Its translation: CASSTGTLSSYEQYF.

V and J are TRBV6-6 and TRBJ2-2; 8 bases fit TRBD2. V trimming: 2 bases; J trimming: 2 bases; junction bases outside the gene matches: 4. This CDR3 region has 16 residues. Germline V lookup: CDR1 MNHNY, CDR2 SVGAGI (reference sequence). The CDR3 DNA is TGTGCCAGCAGTTACGTTAGCGGGGTAAACACCGGGGAGCTGTTTTTT. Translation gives CASSYVSGVNTGELFF.

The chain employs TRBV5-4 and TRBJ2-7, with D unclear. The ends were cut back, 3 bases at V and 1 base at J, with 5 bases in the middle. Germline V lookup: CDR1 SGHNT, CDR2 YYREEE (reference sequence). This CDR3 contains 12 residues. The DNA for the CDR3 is TGTGCCAGCAGCTCGACTTCCTACGAGCAGTACTTC. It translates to CASSSTSYEQYF.

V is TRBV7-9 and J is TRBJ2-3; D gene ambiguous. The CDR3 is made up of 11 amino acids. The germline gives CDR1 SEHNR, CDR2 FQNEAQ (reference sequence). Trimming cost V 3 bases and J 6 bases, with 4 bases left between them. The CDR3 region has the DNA TGTGCCAGCAGCTTCGCGGATACGCAGTATTTT. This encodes CASSFADTQYF.

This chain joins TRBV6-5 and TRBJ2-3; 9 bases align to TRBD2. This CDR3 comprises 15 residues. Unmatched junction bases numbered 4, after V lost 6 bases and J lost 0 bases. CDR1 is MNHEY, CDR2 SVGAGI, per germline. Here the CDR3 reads CASRGSGGSTDTQYF. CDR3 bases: TGTGCCAGCAGGGGTAGCGGGGGTAGCACAGATACGCAGTATTTT.

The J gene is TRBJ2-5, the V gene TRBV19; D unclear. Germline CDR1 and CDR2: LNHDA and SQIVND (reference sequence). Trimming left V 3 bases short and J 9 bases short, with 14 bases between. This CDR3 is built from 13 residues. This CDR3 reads CASSIPPGWPQYF. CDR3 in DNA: TGTGCCAGTAGTATCCCCCCAGGTTGGCCCCAGTACTTC.

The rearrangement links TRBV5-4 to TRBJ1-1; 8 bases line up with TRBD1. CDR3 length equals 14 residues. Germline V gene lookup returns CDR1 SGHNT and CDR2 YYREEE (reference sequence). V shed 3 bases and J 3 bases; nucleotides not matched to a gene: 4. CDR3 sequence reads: CASSSTGVYTEAFF. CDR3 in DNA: TGTGCCAGCAGCTCGACAGGGGTGTACACTGAAGCTTTCTTT.

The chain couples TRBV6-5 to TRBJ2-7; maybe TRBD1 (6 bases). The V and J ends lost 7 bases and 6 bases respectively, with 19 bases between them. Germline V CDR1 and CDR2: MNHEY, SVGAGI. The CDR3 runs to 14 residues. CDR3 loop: CASTPPGAPSEQYF. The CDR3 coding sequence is TGTGCCAGCACCCCCCCAGGGGCCCCCTCCGAGCAGTACTTC.